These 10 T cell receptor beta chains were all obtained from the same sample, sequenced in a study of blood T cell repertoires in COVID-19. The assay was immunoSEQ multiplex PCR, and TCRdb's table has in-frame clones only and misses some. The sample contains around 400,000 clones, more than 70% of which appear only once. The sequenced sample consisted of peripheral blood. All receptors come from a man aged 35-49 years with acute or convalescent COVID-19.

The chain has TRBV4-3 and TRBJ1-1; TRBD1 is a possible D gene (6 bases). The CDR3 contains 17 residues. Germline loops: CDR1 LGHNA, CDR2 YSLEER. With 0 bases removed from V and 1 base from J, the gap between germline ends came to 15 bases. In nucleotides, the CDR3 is TGCGCCAGCAGCCAAGAATTGACAGGCATAAAGAACACTGAAGCTTTCTTT. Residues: CASSQELTGIKNTEAFF.

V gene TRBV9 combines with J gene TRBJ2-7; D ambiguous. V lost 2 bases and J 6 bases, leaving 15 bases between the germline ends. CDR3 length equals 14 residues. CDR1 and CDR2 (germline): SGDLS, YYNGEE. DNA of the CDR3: TGTGCCAGCAGCGTGTTGCCCCAAACAGCCGAGCAGTACTTC. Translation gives CASSVLPQTAEQYF.

CDR3 loop: CASTGLSGSPNLDTQYF. Here the CDR3 DNA reads TGTGCCAGCACCGGACTATCTGGCAGTCCGAACTTAGATACGCAGTATTTT. J is TRBJ2-3 and V is TRBV27; TRBD2 might be the D (6 bases). Germline CDR1 reads MNHEY; CDR2 reads SMNVEV (reference sequence). The length of the CDR3 is 17 residues. V was cut by 7 bases and J by 5 bases, with 25 bases left in between.

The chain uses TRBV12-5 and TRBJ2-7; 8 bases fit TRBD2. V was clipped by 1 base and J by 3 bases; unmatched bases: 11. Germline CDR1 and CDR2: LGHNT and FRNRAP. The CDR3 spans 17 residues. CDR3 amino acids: CASGLEGSGSKDYEQYF. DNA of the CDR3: TGTGCTAGTGGTTTGGAGGGCAGCGGGAGTAAAGACTACGAGCAGTACTTC.

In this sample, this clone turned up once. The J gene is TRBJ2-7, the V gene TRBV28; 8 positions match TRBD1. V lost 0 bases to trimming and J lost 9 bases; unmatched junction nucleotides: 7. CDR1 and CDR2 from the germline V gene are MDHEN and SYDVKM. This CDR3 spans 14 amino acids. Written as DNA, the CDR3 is TGTGCCAGCAGTTTATGGGGACAGGACGGGAGGCAGTACTTC. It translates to CASSLWGQDGRQYF.

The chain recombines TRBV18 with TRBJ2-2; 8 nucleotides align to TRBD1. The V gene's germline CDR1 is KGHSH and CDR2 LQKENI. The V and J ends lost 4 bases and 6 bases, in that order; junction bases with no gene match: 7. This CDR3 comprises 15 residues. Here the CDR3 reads CASSQTGAIAGELFF. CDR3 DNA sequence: TGTGCCAGCTCACAGACAGGGGCTATCGCCGGGGAGCTGTTTTTT.

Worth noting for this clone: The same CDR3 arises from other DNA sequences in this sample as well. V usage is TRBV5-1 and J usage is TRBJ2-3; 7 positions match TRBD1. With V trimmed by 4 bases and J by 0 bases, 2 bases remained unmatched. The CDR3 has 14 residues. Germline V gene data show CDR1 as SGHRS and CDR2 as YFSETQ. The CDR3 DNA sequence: TGCGCCAGCAGCCCGGGACAGAGCACAGATACGCAGTATTTT. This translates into CASSPGQSTDTQYF. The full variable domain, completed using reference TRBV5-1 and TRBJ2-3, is KAGVTQTPRYLIKTRGQQVTLSCSPISGHRSVSWYQQTPGQGLQFLFEYFSETQRNKGNFPGRFSGRQFSNSRSEMNVSTLELGDSALYLCASSPGQSTDTQYFGPGTRLTVL.

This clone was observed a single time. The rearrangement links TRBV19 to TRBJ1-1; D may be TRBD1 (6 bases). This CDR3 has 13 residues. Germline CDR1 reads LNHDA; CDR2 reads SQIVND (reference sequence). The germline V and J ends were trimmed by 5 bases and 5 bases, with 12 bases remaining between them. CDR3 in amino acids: CASSPKTGTEAFF. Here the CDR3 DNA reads TGTGCCAGTAGTCCCAAGACAGGTACTGAAGCTTTCTTT.

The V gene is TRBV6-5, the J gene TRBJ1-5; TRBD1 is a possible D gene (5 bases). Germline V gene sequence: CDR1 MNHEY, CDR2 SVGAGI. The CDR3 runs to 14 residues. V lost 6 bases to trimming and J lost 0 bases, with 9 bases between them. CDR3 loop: CASSTRVSNQPQHF. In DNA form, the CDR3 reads TGTGCCAGCAGCACCAGGGTTAGCAATCAGCCCCAGCATTTT.

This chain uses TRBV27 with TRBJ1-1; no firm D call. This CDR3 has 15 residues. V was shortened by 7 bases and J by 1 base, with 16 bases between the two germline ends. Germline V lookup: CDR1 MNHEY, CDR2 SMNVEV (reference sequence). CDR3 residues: CASTRTYRENTEAFF. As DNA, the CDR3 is TGTGCCAGCACGCGCACCTATCGGGAGAACACTGAAGCTTTCTTT.